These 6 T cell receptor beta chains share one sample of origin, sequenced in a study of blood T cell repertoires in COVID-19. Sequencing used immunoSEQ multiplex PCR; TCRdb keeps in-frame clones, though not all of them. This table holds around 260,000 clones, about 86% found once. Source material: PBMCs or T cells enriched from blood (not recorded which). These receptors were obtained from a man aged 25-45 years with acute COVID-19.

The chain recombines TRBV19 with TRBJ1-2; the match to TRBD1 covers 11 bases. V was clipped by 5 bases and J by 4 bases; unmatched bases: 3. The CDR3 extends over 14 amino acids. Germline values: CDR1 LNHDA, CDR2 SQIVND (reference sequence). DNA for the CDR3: TGTGCCAGTAGTGGGACAGGGGGAGTCTATGGCTACACCTTC. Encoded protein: CASSGTGGVYGYTF.

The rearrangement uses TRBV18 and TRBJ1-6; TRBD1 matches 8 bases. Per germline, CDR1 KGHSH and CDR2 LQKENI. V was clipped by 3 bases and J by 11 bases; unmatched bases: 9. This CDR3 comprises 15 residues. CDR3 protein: CASSPVGQAETPLHF. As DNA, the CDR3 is TGTGCCAGCTCACCCGTGGGACAGGCGGAAACACCCCTCCACTTT.

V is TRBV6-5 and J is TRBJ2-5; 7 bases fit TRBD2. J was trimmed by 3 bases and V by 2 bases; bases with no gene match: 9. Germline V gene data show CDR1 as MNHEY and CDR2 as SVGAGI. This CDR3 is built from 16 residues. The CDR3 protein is CASSYLPGGIKETQYF. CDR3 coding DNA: TGTGCCAGCAGTTACCTACCCGGGGGGATAAAAGAGACCCAGTACTTC.

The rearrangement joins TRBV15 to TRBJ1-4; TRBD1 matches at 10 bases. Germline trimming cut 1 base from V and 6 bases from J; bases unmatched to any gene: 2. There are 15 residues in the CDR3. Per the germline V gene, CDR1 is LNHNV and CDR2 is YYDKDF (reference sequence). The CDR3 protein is CATSRGGTGDEKLFF. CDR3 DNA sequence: TGTGCCACCAGCAGAGGGGGGACAGGGGATGAAAAACTGTTTTTT.

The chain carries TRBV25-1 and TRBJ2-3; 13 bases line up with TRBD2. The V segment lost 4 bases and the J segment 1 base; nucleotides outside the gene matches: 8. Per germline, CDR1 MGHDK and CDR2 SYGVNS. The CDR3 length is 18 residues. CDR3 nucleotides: TGTGCCAGCAGTGCGCCGGGACTAGCGGGACCTGGCACAGATACGCAGTATTTT. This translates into CASSAPGLAGPGTDTQYF. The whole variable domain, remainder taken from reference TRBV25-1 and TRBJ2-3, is EADIYQTPRYLVIGTGKKITLECSQTMGHDKMYWYQQDPGMELHLIHYSYGVNSTEKGDLSSESTVSRIRTEHFPLTLESARPSHTSQYLCASSAPGLAGPGTDTQYFGPGTRLTVL.

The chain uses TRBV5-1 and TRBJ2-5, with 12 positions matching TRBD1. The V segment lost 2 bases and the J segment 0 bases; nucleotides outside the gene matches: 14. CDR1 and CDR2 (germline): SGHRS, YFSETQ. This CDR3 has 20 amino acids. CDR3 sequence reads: CASSFSSGTGGRRHQETQYF. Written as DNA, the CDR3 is TGCGCCAGCAGCTTTTCCTCCGGGACAGGGGGCCGCCGGCACCAAGAGACCCAGTACTTC.